These 16 T cell receptor beta chains were all obtained from the same sample, sequenced in a study of spatial heterogeneity in lung cancer. Time point given: sample taken at primary tumor resection. From the 5' RACE reads, TCRdb called clonotypes with MiXCR, one entry per CDR3 protein. The sample contains about 23,000 distinct CDR3 sequences, about 4.4% of which appear only once. The specimen was PBMCs, collected at surgery. The receptor source for this set is a male donor with early-stage non-small cell lung cancer.

This clonotype was counted many times. At one end, the junction sequence differs from germline, possibly due to a read error. This chain links TRBV20-1 with TRBJ2-1, with 7 bases identical to TRBD1. Germline CDR1 reads DFQATT; CDR2 reads SNEGSKA (reference sequence). The CDR3 loop spans 16 amino acids. This CDR3 is CSAGNRGKLSYNEQLF. For the CDR3, the DNA is TGCAGTGCTGGCAACAGGGGAAAACTCTCCTACAATGAGCAGCTCTTC.

This clonotype was detected ten times or more. This chain joins TRBV12-3 or TRBV12-4 and TRBJ2-1; 8 nucleotides align to TRBD2. The CDR3 length is 16 residues. V was pared by 5 bases and J by 0 bases, with 6 bases of the junction left unmatched. Written as DNA, the CDR3 is TGTGCCAGCAGTACCCCTCGGGAGGGCTCCTACAATGAGCAGTTCTTC. Its protein is CASSTPREGSYNEQFF.

By share, this clonotype ranks as medium-sized. The V gene is TRBV18, the J gene TRBJ2-7, with D possibly TRBD2 on 6 matching bases. The germline V and J ends were trimmed by 4 bases and 5 bases, with 15 bases remaining between them. Germline values: CDR1 KGHSH, CDR2 LQKENI. The CDR3 extends over 14 amino acids. CDR3 sequence reads: CASSREDIGNEQYF. The DNA for the CDR3 is TGTGCCAGCTCACGGGAGGACATCGGCAACGAGCAGTACTTC.

This clonotype has ten or more counts. The chain has TRBV5-6 and TRBJ1-1, with TRBD1 as a possible D gene (6 bases). Germline values: CDR1 SGHDT, CDR2 YYEEEE. Between the trimmed V and J ends, which lost 1 base and 7 bases, there was a span of 11 bases. CDR3 length: 13 residues. For the CDR3, the DNA is TGTGCCAGCAGCTTGCGGGGGCCCCGTGAAGCTTTCTTT. This codes for CASSLRGPREAFF.

This clonotype was picked up many times. V gene TRBV4-1 combines with J gene TRBJ1-4; D call uncertain. V lost 3 bases to trimming and J lost 0 bases, with 8 bases between them. This CDR3 comprises 15 residues. The V gene's germline CDR1 is MGHRA and CDR2 YSYEKL. The CDR3 region is CASSQRTATNEKLFF. Written as DNA, the CDR3 is TGCGCCAGCAGCCAGAGAACTGCAACTAATGAAAAACTGTTTTTT.

This clonotype is medium-sized. This chain links TRBV28 with TRBJ2-2; perhaps TRBD1 as D (5 bases). The germline V and J ends were trimmed by 3 bases and 0 bases, with 11 bases remaining between them. The length of the CDR3 is 16 residues. Germline CDR1 is MDHEN and CDR2 is SYDVKM. The CDR3 DNA sequence: TGTGCCAGCAGTTTGATGGGGCAGACGAACACCGGGGAGCTGTTTTTT. This translates into CASSLMGQTNTGELFF.

In this sample, this clonotype turned up many times. The chain carries TRBV5-1 and TRBJ2-7; 8 nucleotides line up with TRBD2. V lost 1 base to trimming and J lost 2 bases; unmatched junction nucleotides: 5. CDR1 is SGHRS, CDR2 YFSETQ, per germline. The CDR3 extends over 15 amino acids. The CDR3 here is CASSLSGSHTYEQYF. The DNA for the CDR3 is TGCGCCAGCAGCTTGAGCGGGAGCCACACCTACGAGCAGTACTTC.

With regard to this clonotype: A clone one base away is much larger, so this may be a read error. The genes are TRBV5-1 and TRBJ2-5; 12 positions match TRBD2. Per germline, CDR1 SGHRS and CDR2 YFSETQ. This CDR3 region has 16 residues. The CDR3 DNA follows: TGCGCCGGCAGCGCGGGACTAGCGGGCTCCCAAGAGACCCAGTACTTC. This gives the protein CAGSAGLAGSQETQYF.

This clonotype was seen many times. This chain joins TRBV6-5 and TRBJ1-2, with 8 positions matching TRBD1. Germline CDR1 is MNHEY and CDR2 is SVGAGI. The CDR3 consists of 15 residues. With V trimmed by 2 bases and J by 4 bases, 6 bases remained unmatched. In DNA, the CDR3 is TGTGCCAGCAGTTACGCCGGGACAGGATTCTATGGCTACACCTTC. It yields the protein CASSYAGTGFYGYTF.

This clonotype was recorded many times. DNA for the CDR3: TGTGCCAGCTCACCGCGGGACAGGGGAAGCTCACCCCTCCACTTT. It is translated as CASSPRDRGSSPLHF. The V gene is TRBV18, the J gene TRBJ1-6, with 10 bases matching TRBD1. The germline CDR1 and CDR2 sequences are KGHSH and LQKENI. V was pared by 3 bases and J by 10 bases, with 6 bases of the junction left unmatched. This CDR3 spans 15 amino acids.

This clonotype occurred many times. CDR3 region: CASGTDRRELFF. CDR3 DNA: TGTGCCAGCGGGACCGACCGGAGGGAACTGTTTTTT. J is TRBJ1-4 and V is TRBV6-5; a possible D gene is TRBD1 (5 bases). Germline-derived CDR1 and CDR2 are MNHEY and SVGAGI. Trimming removed 8 bases from V and 12 bases from J, with 16 bases in between. This CDR3 is built from 12 residues.

In this sample, this clonotype turned up many times. This chain connects TRBV19 to TRBJ2-3; D might be TRBD2 (7 bases). Germline V lookup: CDR1 LNHDA, CDR2 SQIVND (reference sequence). Trimming cost V 3 bases and J 2 bases, with 18 bases left between them. The CDR3 is made up of 17 amino acids. CDR3 sequence: CASSIVAGALPTDTQYF. The CDR3 nucleotides read TGTGCCAGTAGTATCGTTGCGGGGGCCCTCCCCACAGATACGCAGTATTTT.

This clonotype was detected ten times or more. The rearrangement links TRBV30 to TRBJ2-5, with D possibly being TRBD1 (5 bases). V lost 3 bases and J 5 bases, leaving 19 bases between the germline ends. The CDR3 is 15 amino acids. Germline V gives CDR1 GTSNPN, CDR2 SVGIG (reference sequence). This CDR3 is CAWRGPVGAGETQYF. Written as DNA, the CDR3 is TGTGCCTGGAGGGGGCCGGTAGGAGCTGGGGAGACCCAGTACTTC.

This clonotype was seen ten or more times. The chain employs TRBV7-2 and TRBJ1-5; D not certain. The CDR3 totals 15 residues. Germline assignment: CDR1 SGHTA and CDR2 FQGNSA. Trimming cost V 5 bases and J 7 bases, with 18 bases left between them. DNA of the CDR3: TGTGCCAGCAGCCCGCTGATGGGTTCGGGGCAGCCCCAGCATTTT. The encoded protein is CASSPLMGSGQPQHF.

This clonotype was counted many times. J is TRBJ2-3 and V is TRBV7-2; 9 bases agree with TRBD2. This CDR3 comprises 16 residues. J was trimmed by 2 bases and V by 6 bases; bases with no gene match: 9. Looked up from germline, CDR1 is SGHTA and CDR2 is FQGNSA. The CDR3 here is CASRASGTLNTDTQYF. DNA of the CDR3: TGTGCCAGCAGGGCTAGCGGGACACTAAACACAGATACGCAGTATTTT.

This clonotype was observed many times. The chain links TRBV7-9 to TRBJ1-2, with D possibly being TRBD1 (6 bases). The CDR3 sequence is 14 residues long. Trimming took 0 bases from V and 3 from J, leaving 8 bases between them. Germline V gene sequence: CDR1 SEHNR, CDR2 FQNEAQ (reference sequence). CDR3 region: CASSLARGHYGYTF. The CDR3 DNA reads as TGTGCCAGCAGCTTAGCGCGGGGGCACTATGGCTACACCTTC.